The TCR beta chain under discussion was sequenced for a study of neurological immune-mediated disorders (dated by TCRdb to between 2019 and 2020). For the study in its entirety: Of the 35 or so multiple sclerosis patients, about 31 had relapsing-remitting MS and 3 had secondary progressive MS. The study compared peripheral blood TCR-beta repertoires of HTLV-I-associated myelopathy (HAM/TSP) patients, multiple sclerosis patients and healthy controls using UMI-based sequencing. The 106 TCR-beta libraries covered PBMC samples along with longitudinal samples, technical triplicates, and paired sorted CD4+ and CD8+ T-cell subsets. Of the approximately 70 subjects in the cohort, about 14 were HAM/TSP patients, roughly 35 were multiple sclerosis patients, and 20 were healthy controls.

Study-wide findings and limitations: No identical CDR3 amino acid sequences were shared among expanded clones across subjects, suggesting private TCR-beta repertoires in all groups. Phylogenetic analysis grouped repertoires from 18 of 34 MS patients into a cluster of related CDR3 sequences, suggesting a possible repertoire-level signature. The MS cluster showed no association with clinical or MRI features, and the authors stated that larger cohorts are needed. TCR clonal expansion was greatest in HAM/TSP patients and smallest in MS patients, who ranked below even healthy controls.

To synthesize cDNA, template-switch 5'RACE was performed with a primer carrying a 10-nucleotide random unique molecular identifier so that each TCR transcript was tagged. Over 170 million TCR-beta sequences, covering 15-18 subjects, were produced in each sequencing run. The RNeasy kit was used to extract total RNA. The KAPA Real-time Library Amplification kit was used to amplify TCR-beta VDJ regions with primers for the TCR constant region and the 5'RACE anchor. Sample indexes and Illumina adaptors were added in a first PCR, after which library yield was increased in a second PCR. After Ampure bead purification, the TCR product of roughly 650 bp was size-selected on a 2% E-gel SizeSelection system. Before pooling, library quality was checked on a Bioanalyzer, concentration was measured with Qubit, and libraries were quantified with the Kapa Library Quantification kit. Libraries were sequenced paired-end 2 x 150 bp on an Illumina HiSeq 2500. To increase sequence diversity, about 25-31% phiX was spiked into each library pool. Under the source paper's analysis protocol: Quality-filtered reads were processed with the UMI-based MiGEC pipeline, which removed over 75% of raw TCR sequences during error correction. VDJ genes were aligned to IMGT germline references, and each clonotype was defined by a unique CDR3 amino acid sequence together with V-J genes. Clonal expansion, Shannon diversity, and CDR3 relatedness (CalcPairwiseDistances, ClusterSamples) were evaluated with VDJtools, and phylogenetic trees were built with CLCbio workbench. Clones with at least 8 unique UMIs were defined as expanded, with this threshold being based on coefficient-of-variation modelling across technical triplicates. TCRdb reworked the public reads: Q25 trimming with fastp, MiXCR clone assembly, productive beta chains retained. One record per CDR3 amino acid sequence lists the most common genes and DNA. None of the V and J calls come from the authors' own analysis; TCRdb made them. The table for this sample lists 71,000 or so distinct CDR3 sequences; approximately 5% of them were counted only once. Of the sample, 2% to 2.5% falls within the top ten clones.

The germline V gene (reference sequence) sets CDR1 to LNHNV and CDR2 to YYDKDF. V drops 5 bases and J drops 8 bases, leaving 12 bases in between. Reading from cysteine to phenylalanine, the CDR3 counts 13 amino acids. CDR3 DNA is the only sequence kept; it has 39 bases, read in frame from the first base. Unsorted PBMC libraries were generated from 2 million PBMCs stored in RNAlater at -80 °C until RNA extraction. The multiple sclerosis patients were enrolled in a US clinical protocol that evaluated disease progression with magnetic resonance imaging. Peripheral blood underwent Ficoll-Hypaque density gradient centrifugation to isolate PBMCs, which were then cryopreserved in liquid nitrogen. At least ten counts were recorded for this clonotype. Its specific antigen is unknown. No quality values exist for individual bases; no much larger clone is one base distant.

Sequenced material: PBMCs. This chain joins TRBV15 to TRBJ2-2; the D gene cannot be named for sure. The receptor was isolated from a woman under 40 with multiple sclerosis. The CDR3 sequence is CATSPDQIGELFF. Read as DNA, the sequence is TGTGCCACCAGCCCCGACCAGATAGGGGAGCTGTTTTTT.